These 12 T cell receptor beta chains were sequenced from one sample in a study of blood T cell repertoires in COVID-19. Repertoires were generated with immunoSEQ multiplex PCR, while TCRdb's copy carries only in-frame clones and drops some. The data show 40,000 to 65,000 clones, about 80% seen once. What was sequenced was peripheral blood. These receptors came from a human donor in a cohort sampled during active COVID-19.

The CDR3: CASSQGNQPQHF. The CDR3 DNA sequence: TGTGCCAGCTCTCAGGGCAATCAGCCCCAGCATTTT. This chain joins TRBV18 and TRBJ1-5; D is unresolved. The CDR3 extends over 12 amino acids. The V gene lost 6 bases and the J gene lost 2 bases, with 5 bases spanning the gap. CDR1 is KGHSH, CDR2 LQKENI, per germline. The full variable domain, completed using reference TRBV18 and TRBJ1-5, is NAGVMQNPRHLVRRRGQEARLRCSPMKGHSHVYWYRQLPEEGLKFMVYLQKENIIDESGMPKERFSAEFPKEGPSILRIQQVVRGDSAAYFCASSQGNQPQHFGDGTRLSIL.

This rearrangement joins TRBV9 to TRBJ2-2, with TRBD2 as a possible D gene (5 bases). The length of the CDR3 is 15 residues. Germline lookup yields CDR1 SGDLS and CDR2 YYNGEE. The V gene lost 3 bases and the J gene lost 1 base, with 10 bases spanning the gap. The CDR3 region is CASSDEAVNTGELFF. In DNA, the CDR3 is TGTGCCAGCAGCGACGAAGCGGTGAACACCGGGGAGCTGTTTTTT.

By share of the sample, this clone is large. V is TRBV6-5 and J is TRBJ2-5; TRBD2 might be the D (6 bases). Trimming took off 7 bases at V and 3 bases at J, with 18 bases between the two ends. Germline V CDR1 and CDR2: MNHEY, SVGAGI. This CDR3 region has 15 residues. The CDR3 region is CASTPEGRSEETQYF. The CDR3 nucleotides are TGTGCCAGCACCCCGGAGGGTCGGAGCGAAGAGACCCAGTACTTC.

This chain links TRBV27 with TRBJ2-7, with 14 bases aligning to TRBD2. V was clipped by 5 bases and J by 3 bases; unmatched bases: 3. The CDR3 runs to 15 residues. CDR1 is MNHEY, CDR2 SMNVEV, per germline (reference sequence). As DNA, the CDR3 is TGTGCCAGCAGTCCCGGGACTAGCGGGGGCTACGAGCAGTACTTC. As protein: CASSPGTSGGYEQYF.

The rearrangement joins TRBV9 to TRBJ2-3, with D possibly matching TRBD2 (6 bases). This CDR3 has 17 amino acids. CDR1 SGDLS and CDR2 YYNGEE come from the germline V gene. Trimming took 0 bases from V and 0 from J, leaving 14 bases between them. The chain's CDR3 is CASSVAEGGASTDTQYF. For the CDR3, the DNA is TGTGCCAGCAGCGTAGCTGAAGGCGGGGCCAGCACAGATACGCAGTATTTT.

The rearrangement uses TRBV7-2 and TRBJ1-2; D might be TRBD1 (6 bases). This CDR3 is 14 amino acids long. The ends were cut back, 1 base at V and 2 bases at J, with 8 bases in the middle. Germline assignment: CDR1 SGHTA and CDR2 FQGNSA. CDR3 in amino acids: CASSLDQGNYGYTF. The CDR3 region has the DNA TGTGCCAGCAGCTTAGATCAGGGGAACTATGGCTACACCTTC.

The rearrangement joins TRBV4-3 to TRBJ1-6; possible D gene TRBD1, 5 bases. The V gene lost 4 bases and the J gene lost 7 bases, with 11 bases spanning the gap. Germline V gene sequence: CDR1 LGHNA, CDR2 YSLEER. The length of the CDR3 is 14 residues. As DNA, the CDR3 is TGCGCCAGCAGCCTTGTTCAGGGAAATTCACCCCTCCACTTT. This gives the protein CASSLVQGNSPLHF.

This chain links TRBV2 with TRBJ2-1, with 7 bases identical to TRBD2. The junction had 12 bases not matched to a gene; V was cut back by 8 bases and J by 8 bases. The CDR3 runs to 14 residues. Germline-derived CDR1 and CDR2 are SNHLY and FYNNEI. The CDR3 protein is CASRGRGLGDEQFF. In nucleotides, the CDR3 is TGTGCCAGCCGTGGGCGGGGGTTGGGGGATGAGCAGTTCTTC.

This chain joins TRBV5-1 and TRBJ1-2; D is perhaps TRBD1 (5 bases). CDR1 and CDR2 (germline): SGHRS, YFSETQ. The V end was cut by 3 bases, the J end by 6 bases, with 12 bases between. The CDR3 sequence is 13 residues long. The DNA for the CDR3 is TGCGCCAGCAGCTATCAGGGAACGGATGGCTACACCTTC. The encoded protein is CASSYQGTDGYTF.

The gene calls are TRBV5-1 and TRBJ2-6, with D possibly TRBD2 on 6 matching bases. The V gene's germline CDR1 is SGHRS and CDR2 YFSETQ. The CDR3 consists of 19 residues. The ends were cut back, 4 bases at V and 0 bases at J, with 20 bases in the middle. CDR3 nucleotide sequence: TGCGCCAGCAGCCTCGGGTCAGGGAGGTCCCTCTCTGGGGCCAACGTCCTGACTTTC. It codes for CASSLGSGRSLSGANVLTF. Combining the CDR3 with reference TRBV5-1 and TRBJ2-6 gives the whole variable domain KAGVTQTPRYLIKTRGQQVTLSCSPISGHRSVSWYQQTPGQGLQFLFEYFSETQRNKGNFPGRFSGRQFSNSRSEMNVSTLELGDSALYLCASSLGSGRSLSGANVLTFGAGSRLTVL.

In DNA, the CDR3 is TGTGCCTGGAGTGCAGGGGGCAATTATGGCTACACCTTC. This codes for CAWSAGGNYGYTF. The chain links TRBV30 to TRBJ1-2, with 8 nucleotides matching TRBD1. After removal of 1 base from V and 5 bases from J, the junction contained 3 bases not matched to a gene. This CDR3 is built from 13 residues. The germline CDR1 and CDR2 sequences are GTSNPN and SVGIG (reference sequence).

The J gene is TRBJ2-2, the V gene TRBV7-9; D gene unclear. Germline values: CDR1 SEHNR, CDR2 FQNEAQ (reference sequence). The CDR3 contains 16 residues. Deletions cut 5 bases from V and 3 bases from J, with 16 bases between. CDR3 loop: CASSKSSGFYTGELFF. In DNA form, the CDR3 reads TGTGCCAGCAGCAAATCGTCCGGGTTCTACACCGGGGAGCTGTTTTTT.